The source of this TCR beta chain is a study of identical twins. This clonotype was seen many times. Template switching supplied a universal primer site; unique molecular identifiers were carried on the cDNA. TCRdb re-called the 5' RACE reads through MiXCR, storing one row per CDR3 protein. This sample yields approximately 230,000 distinct CDR3 sequences, of which over 5% are seen a single time; about 14% belongs to the top ten. CDR3 length: 15 residues. J was trimmed by 0 bases and V by 4 bases; bases with no gene match: 4. CDR1 and CDR2 (germline): LGHDT, YNNKEL (reference sequence). In addition, the sample was reused for a study of T cells expressing NK-cell markers.

The sample comprised CD8+ T cells sorted from blood. The rearrangement links TRBV3-1 to TRBJ2-7; 9 bases line up with TRBD2. This receptor was obtained from a woman in her late teens or twenties in good health. The CDR3 sequence: CASSPHSGGSYEQYF. Written as DNA, the CDR3 is TGTGCCAGCAGCCCCCATAGCGGGGGCTCCTACGAGCAGTACTTC.